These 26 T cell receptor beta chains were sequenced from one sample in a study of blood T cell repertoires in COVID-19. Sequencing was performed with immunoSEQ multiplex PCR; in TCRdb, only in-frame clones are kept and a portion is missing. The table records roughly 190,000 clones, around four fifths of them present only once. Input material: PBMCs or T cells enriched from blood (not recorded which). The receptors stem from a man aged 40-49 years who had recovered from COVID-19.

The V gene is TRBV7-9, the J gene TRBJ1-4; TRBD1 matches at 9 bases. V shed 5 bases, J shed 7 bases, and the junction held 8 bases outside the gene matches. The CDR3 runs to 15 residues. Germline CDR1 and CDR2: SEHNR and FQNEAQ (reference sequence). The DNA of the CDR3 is TGTGCCAGCAGCCCGTCCGGGACAGGGAGTGAAAAACTGTTTTTT. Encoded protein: CASSPSGTGSEKLFF.

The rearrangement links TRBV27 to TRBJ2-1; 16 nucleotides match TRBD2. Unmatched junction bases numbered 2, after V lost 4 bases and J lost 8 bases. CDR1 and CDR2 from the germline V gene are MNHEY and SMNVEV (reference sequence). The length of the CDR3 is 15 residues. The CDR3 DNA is TGTGCCAGCAGTTCGGGACTAGCGGGAGGGTATGAGCAGTTCTTC. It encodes CASSSGLAGGYEQFF.

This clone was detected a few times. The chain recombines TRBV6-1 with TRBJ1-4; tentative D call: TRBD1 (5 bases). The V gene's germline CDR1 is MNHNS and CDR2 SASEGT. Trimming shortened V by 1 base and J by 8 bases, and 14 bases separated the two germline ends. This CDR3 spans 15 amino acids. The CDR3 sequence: CASSEGRRGGEKLFF. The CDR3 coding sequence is TGTGCCAGCAGTGAAGGGCGTAGGGGCGGCGAAAAACTGTTTTTT.

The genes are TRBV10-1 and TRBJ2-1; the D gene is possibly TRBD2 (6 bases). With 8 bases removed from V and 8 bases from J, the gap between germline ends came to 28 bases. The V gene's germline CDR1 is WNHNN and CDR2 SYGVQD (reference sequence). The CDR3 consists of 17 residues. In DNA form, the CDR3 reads TGCGCCAGCGGGAATAGTGGATGGCGGGATATATTTGATGAGCAGTTCTTC. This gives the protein CASGNSGWRDIFDEQFF.

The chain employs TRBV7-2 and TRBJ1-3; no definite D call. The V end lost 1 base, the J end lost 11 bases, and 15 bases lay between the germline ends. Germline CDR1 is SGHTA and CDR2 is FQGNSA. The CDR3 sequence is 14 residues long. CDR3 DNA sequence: TGTGCCAGCAGCTTAGTGGACGGACTTGACCCCATATATTTT. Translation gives CASSLVDGLDPIYF.

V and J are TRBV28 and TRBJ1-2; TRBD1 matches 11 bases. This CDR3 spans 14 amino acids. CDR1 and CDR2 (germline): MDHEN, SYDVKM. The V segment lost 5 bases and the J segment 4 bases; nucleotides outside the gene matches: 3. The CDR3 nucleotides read TGTGCCAGCAGTCCGGGACAGGGGGGCTATGGCTACACCTTC. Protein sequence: CASSPGQGGYGYTF.

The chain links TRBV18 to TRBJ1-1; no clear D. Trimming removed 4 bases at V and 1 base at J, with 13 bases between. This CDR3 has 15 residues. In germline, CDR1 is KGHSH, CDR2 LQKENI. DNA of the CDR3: TGTGCCAGCTCACTAATTGCAGGTGGGAACACTGAAGCTTTCTTT. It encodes CASSLIAGGNTEAFF.

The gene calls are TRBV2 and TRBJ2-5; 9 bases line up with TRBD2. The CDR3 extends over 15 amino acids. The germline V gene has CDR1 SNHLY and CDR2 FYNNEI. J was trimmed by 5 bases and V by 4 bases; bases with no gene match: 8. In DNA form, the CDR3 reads TGTGCCAGCAGTGTTTTGCCTAGCGGGATTGAGACCCAGTACTTC. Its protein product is CASSVLPSGIETQYF.

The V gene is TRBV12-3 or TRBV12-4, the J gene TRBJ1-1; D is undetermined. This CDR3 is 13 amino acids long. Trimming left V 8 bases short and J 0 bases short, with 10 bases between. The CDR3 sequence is CASGDSVNTEAFF. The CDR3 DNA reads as TGTGCCAGCGGTGATTCAGTGAACACTGAAGCTTTCTTT.

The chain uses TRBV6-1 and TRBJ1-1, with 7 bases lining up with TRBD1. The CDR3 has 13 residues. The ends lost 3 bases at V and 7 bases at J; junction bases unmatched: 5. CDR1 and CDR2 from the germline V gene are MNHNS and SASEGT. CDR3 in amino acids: CASSEVSGGEAFF. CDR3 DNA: TGTGCCAGCAGTGAGGTATCAGGGGGTGAAGCTTTCTTT.

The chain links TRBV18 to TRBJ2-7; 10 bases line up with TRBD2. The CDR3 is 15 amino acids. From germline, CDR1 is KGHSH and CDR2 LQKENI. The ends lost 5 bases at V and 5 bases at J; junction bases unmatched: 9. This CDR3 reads CASSFLAGVIDEQYV. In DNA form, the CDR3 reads TGTGCCAGCTCATTTCTAGCGGGAGTAATCGACGAGCAGTACGTC.

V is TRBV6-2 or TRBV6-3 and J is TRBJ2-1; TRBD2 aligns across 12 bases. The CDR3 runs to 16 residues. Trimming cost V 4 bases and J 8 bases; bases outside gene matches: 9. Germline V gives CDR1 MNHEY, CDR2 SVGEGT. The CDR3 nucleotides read TGTGCCAGCAGTTTATGGACTAGCGGGAATAGCGATGAGCAGTTCTTC. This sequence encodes CASSLWTSGNSDEQFF.

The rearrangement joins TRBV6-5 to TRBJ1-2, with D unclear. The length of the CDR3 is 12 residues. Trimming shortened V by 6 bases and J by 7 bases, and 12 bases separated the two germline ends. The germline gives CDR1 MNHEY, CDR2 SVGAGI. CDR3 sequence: CASRQIEAGYTF. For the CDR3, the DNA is TGTGCCAGCAGGCAAATTGAGGCTGGCTACACCTTC.

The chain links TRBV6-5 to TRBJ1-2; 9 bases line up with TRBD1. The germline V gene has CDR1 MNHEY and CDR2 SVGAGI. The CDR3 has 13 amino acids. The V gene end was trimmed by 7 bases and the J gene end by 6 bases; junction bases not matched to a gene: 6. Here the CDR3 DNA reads TGTGCCAGCAAGCGGACAGGGGCTAATGGCTACACCTTC. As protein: CASKRTGANGYTF.

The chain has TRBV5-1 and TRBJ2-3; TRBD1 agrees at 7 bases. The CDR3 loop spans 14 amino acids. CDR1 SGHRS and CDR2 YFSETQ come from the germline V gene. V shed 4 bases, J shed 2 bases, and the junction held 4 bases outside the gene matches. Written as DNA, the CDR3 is TGCGCCAGCAGCCAGGGGGATCACACAGATACGCAGTATTTT. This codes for CASSQGDHTDTQYF.

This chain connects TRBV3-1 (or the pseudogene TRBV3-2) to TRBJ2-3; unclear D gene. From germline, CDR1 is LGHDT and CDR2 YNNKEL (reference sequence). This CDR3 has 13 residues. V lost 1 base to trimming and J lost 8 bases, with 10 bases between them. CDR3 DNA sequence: TGTGCCAGCAGCCAAGGTAGCACGGGTACGCAGTATTTT. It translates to CASSQGSTGTQYF.

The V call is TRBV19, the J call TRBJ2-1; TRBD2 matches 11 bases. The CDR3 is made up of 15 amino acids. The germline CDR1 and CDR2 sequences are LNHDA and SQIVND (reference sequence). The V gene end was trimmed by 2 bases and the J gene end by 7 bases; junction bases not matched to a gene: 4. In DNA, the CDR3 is TGTGCCAGTAGTATAAGTAGCGGGAGGGGGAATGAGCAGTTCTTC. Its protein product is CASSISSGRGNEQFF.

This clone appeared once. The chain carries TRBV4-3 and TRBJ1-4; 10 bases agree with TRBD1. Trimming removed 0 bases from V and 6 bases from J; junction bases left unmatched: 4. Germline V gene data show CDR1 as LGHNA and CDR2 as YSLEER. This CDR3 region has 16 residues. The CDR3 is CASSQERGQGYEKLFF. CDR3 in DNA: TGCGCCAGCAGCCAAGAGAGGGGACAGGGGTATGAAAAACTGTTTTTT.

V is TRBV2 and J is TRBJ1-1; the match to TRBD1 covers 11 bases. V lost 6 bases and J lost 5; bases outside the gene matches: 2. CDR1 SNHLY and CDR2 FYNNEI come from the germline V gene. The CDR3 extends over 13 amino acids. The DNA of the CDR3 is TGTGCCAGCAGGAGGGACAGGGGGACTGAAGCTTTCTTT. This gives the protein CASRRDRGTEAFF.

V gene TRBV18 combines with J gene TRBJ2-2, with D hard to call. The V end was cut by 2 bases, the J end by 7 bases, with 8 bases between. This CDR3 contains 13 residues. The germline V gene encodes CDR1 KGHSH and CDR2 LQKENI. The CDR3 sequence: CASSPVAGGELFF. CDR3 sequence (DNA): TGTGCCAGCTCACCAGTTGCCGGCGGGGAGCTGTTTTTT.

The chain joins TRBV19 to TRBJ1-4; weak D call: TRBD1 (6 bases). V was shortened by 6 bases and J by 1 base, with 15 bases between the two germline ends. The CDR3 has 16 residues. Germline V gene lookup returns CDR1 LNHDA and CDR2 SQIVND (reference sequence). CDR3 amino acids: CASSVPGGQTNEKLFF. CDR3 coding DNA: TGTGCCAGTAGCGTCCCGGGGGGACAAACTAATGAAAAACTGTTTTTT.

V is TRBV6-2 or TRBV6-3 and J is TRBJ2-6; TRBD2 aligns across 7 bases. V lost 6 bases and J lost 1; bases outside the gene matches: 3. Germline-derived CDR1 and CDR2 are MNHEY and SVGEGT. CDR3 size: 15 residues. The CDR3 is CASSHGGSGANVLTF. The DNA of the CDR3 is TGTGCCAGCAGCCACGGGGGGTCTGGGGCCAACGTCCTGACTTTC.

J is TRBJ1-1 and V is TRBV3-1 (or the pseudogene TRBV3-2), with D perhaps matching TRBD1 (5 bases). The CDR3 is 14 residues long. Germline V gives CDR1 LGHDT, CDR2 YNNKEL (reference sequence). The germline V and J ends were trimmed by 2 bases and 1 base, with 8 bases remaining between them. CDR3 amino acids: CASSQPGQNTEAFF. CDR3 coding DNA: TGTGCCAGCAGCCAACCCGGACAGAACACTGAAGCTTTCTTT.

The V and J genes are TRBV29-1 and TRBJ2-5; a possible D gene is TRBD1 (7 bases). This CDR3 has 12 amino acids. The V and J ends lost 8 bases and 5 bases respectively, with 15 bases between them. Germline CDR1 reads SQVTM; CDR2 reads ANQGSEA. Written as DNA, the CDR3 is TGCAGCTCACGGAGGGGGCTCGAGACCCAGTACTTC. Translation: CSSRRGLETQYF.

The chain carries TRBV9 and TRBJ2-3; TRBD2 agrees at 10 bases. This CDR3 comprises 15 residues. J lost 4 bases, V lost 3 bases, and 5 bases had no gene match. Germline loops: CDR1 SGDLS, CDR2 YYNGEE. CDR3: CASSAHLAGADTQYF. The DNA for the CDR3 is TGTGCCAGCAGCGCCCATCTAGCGGGAGCAGATACGCAGTATTTT.

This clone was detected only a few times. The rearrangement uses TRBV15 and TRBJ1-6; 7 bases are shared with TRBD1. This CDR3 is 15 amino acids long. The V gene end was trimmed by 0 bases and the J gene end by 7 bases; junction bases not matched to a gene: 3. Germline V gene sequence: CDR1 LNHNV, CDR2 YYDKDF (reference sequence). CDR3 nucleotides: TGTGCCACCAGCAGAGATCCAGGGGGAAATTCACCCCTCCACTTT. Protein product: CATSRDPGGNSPLHF.